This T cell receptor beta chain was sequenced during a study of cytomegalovirus exposure and HLA in healthy donors. Study background: Assignment to the Caucasian-associated ancestry cluster applied to approximately 80% of the approximately 400 genotyped donors.

Trimming removed 5 bases from V and 5 bases from J; junction bases left unmatched: 8. This CDR3 has 15 amino acids. Germline CDR1 SGHNT, CDR2 YENEEA. Researchers ran the PCR with 60 Vbeta and 13 Jbeta primers. The protocol was immunoSEQ multiplex PCR, while the TCRdb copy is restricted to in-frame clones and leaves out a portion. Of some 200,000 clones detected, approximately 80% appear once; the ten largest clones hold 2.5% to 3%. In regard to this clone: Its cognate antigen is unknown.

Findings and caveats of the study: Sequencing probably produced one cluster of sequence variants that were highly shared. A later examination showed that TCR association rates differed by HLA locus, with DRB1 most and HLA-C fewest.

The clonotype originates from a female donor in good health and CMV-seronegative. Sequencing was done on a sample of PBMCs. V is TRBV11-3 and J is TRBJ2-7; 11 nucleotides align to TRBD1. Here the CDR3 DNA reads TGTGCCAGCAGCGCTCGGACAGGGGGCATACACGAGCAGTACTTC. Translated: CASSARTGGIHEQYF. Together with reference TRBV11-3 and TRBJ2-7, the CDR3 gives the full variable domain: EAGVVQSPRYKIIEKKQPVAFWCNPISGHNTLYWYLQNLGQGPELLIRYENEEAVDDSQLPKDRFSAERLKGVDSTLKIQPAELGDSAVYLCASSARTGGIHEQYFGPGTRLTVT.